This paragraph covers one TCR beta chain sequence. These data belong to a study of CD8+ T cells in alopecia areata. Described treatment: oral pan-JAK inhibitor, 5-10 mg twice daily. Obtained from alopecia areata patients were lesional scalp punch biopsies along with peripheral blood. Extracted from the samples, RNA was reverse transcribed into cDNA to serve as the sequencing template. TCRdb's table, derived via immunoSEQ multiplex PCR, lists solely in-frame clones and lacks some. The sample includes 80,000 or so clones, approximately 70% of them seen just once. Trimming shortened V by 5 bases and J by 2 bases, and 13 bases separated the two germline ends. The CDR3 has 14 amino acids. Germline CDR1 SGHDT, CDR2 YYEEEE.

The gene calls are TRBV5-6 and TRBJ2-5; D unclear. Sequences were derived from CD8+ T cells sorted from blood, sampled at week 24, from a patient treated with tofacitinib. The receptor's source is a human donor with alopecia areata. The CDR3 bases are TGTGCCAGCAGTTTAGGACCGGCGCAAGAGACCCAGTACTTC. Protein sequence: CASSLGPAQETQYF.